The present T cell receptor beta chain was sequenced within a study of T cells after yellow fever vaccination. TCRdb re-analysed the 5' RACE reads in MiXCR, keeping a single row per CDR3 protein. The table includes some 500,000 distinct CDR3 sequences, roughly 13% detected once. The V gene's germline CDR1 is LNHDA and CDR2 SQIVND (reference sequence). Trimming removed 0 bases from V and 2 bases from J, with 11 bases in between. CDR3 length: 15 amino acids. Source: PBMCs, taken on the day of the yellow fever booster vaccination. The J gene is TRBJ2-7, the V gene TRBV19; a possible D gene is TRBD1 (5 bases). This receptor was obtained from a young man who received the YFV17D yellow fever vaccine. The CDR3 nucleotides are TGTGCCAGTAGTATAGAAAGGGGCTGGACCTACGAGCAGTACTTC. Protein: CASSIERGWTYEQYF. Filled out from reference TRBV19 and TRBJ2-7, the complete variable domain reads DGGITQSPKYLFRKEGQNVTLSCEQNLNHDAMYWYRQDPGQGLRLIYYSQIVNDFQKGDIAEGYSVSREKKESFPLTVTSAQKNPTAFYLCASSIERGWTYEQYFGPGTRLTVT.